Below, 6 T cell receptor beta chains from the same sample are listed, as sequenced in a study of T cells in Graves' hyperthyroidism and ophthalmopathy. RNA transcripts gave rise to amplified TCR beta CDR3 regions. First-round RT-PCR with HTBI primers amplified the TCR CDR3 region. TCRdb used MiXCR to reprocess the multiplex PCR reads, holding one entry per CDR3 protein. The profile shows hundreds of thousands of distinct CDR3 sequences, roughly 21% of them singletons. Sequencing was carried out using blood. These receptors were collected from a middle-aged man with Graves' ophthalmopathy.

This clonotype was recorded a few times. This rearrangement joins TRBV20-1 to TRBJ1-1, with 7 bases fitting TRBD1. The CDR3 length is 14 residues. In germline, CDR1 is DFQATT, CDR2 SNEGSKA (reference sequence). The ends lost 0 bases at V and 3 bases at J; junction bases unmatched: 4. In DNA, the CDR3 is TGCAGTGCTAGAGACTTACAGGGGCACACTGAAGCTTTCTTT. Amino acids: CSARDLQGHTEAFF.

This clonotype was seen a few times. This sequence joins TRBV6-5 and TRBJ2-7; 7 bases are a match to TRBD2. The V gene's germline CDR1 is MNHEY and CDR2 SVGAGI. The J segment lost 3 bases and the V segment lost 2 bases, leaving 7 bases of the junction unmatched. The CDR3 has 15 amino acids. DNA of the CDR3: TGTGCCAGCAGTTACGGGAGCGGGGATTTCTACGAGCAGTACTTC. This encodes CASSYGSGDFYEQYF.

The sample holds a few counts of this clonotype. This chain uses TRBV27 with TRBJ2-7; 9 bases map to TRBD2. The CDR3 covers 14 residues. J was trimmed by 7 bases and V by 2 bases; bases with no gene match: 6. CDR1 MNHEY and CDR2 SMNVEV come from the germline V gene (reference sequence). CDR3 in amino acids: CASSLTGLAREQYF. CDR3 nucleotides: TGTGCCAGCAGTTTAACGGGACTAGCAAGGGAGCAGTACTTC.

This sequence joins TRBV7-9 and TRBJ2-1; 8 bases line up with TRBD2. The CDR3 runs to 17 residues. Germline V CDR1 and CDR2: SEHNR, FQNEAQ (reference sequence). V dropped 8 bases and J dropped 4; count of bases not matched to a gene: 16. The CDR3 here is CASAPLDSSGRYNEQFF. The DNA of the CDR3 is TGTGCCAGCGCTCCTCTCGATTCCAGCGGGAGATACAATGAGCAGTTCTTC. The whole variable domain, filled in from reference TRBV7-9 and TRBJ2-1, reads DTGVSQNPRHKITKRGQNVTFRCDPISEHNRLYWYRQTLGQGPEFLTYFQNEAQLEKSRLLSDRFSAERPKGSFSTLEIQRTEQGDSAMYLCASAPLDSSGRYNEQFFGPGTRLTVL.

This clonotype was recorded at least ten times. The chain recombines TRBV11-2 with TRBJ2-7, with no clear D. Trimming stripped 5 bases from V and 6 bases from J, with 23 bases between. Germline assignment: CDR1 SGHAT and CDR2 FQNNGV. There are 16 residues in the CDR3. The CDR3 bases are TGTGCCAGCAGCGGACGAGACGAATTGCTCACCAGCGAGCAGTACTTC. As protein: CASSGRDELLTSEQYF. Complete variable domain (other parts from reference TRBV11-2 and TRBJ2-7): EAGVAQSPRYKIIEKRQSVAFWCNPISGHATLYWYQQILGQGPKLLIQFQNNGVVDDSQLPKDRFSAERLKGVDSTLKIQPAKLEDSAVYLCASSGRDELLTSEQYFGPGTRLTVT.

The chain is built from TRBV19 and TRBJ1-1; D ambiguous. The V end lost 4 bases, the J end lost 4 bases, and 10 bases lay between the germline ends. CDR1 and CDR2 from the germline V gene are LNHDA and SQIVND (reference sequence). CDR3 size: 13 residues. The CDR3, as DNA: TGTGCCAGTAGTAAGGACGGTGGCACTGAAGCTTTCTTT. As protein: CASSKDGGTEAFF.